The 25 T cell receptor beta chains in this list originate from one sample, sequenced in a study of cytomegalovirus exposure and HLA in healthy donors. PCR primers comprised 60 Vbeta and 13 Jbeta primers. TCRdb's copy holds only in-frame clones and misses some; the assay was immunoSEQ multiplex PCR. In the table there are roughly 180,000 clones, around 80% of which are singletons. The sample consisted of PBMCs. The receptors come from a man aged 35-49 years in good health and CMV-seronegative.

This clone appeared a single time. The chain uses TRBV7-2 and TRBJ2-3, with TRBD2 as a possible D gene (6 bases). Trimming removed 0 bases at V and 5 bases at J, with 15 bases between. Germline V lookup: CDR1 SGHTA, CDR2 FQGNSA. There are 16 residues in the CDR3. The CDR3 nucleotides are TGTGCCAGCAGCTTAGCGGGAGGCGGGGTGAGAGATACGCAGTATTTT. Protein sequence: CASSLAGGGVRDTQYF.

This clone came up once. This rearrangement joins TRBV7-9 to TRBJ1-2; possibly TRBD1 for D (6 bases). Germline CDR1 reads SEHNR; CDR2 reads FQNEAQ (reference sequence). There are 13 residues in the CDR3. Between the trimmed V and J ends, which lost 5 bases and 8 bases, there was a span of 15 bases. The CDR3 is CASSLRDTRGYTF. CDR3 DNA: TGTGCCAGCAGCCTCCGGGACACCAGGGGCTACACCTTC.

The CDR3 region is CASSQVLGGSLKPLHF. The CDR3 nucleotides read TGTGCCAGCAGCCAAGTATTAGGCGGGAGTTTGAAACCCCTCCACTTT. This chain connects TRBV14 to TRBJ1-6; D not resolved. The CDR3 is 16 residues long. Germline loops: CDR1 SGHDN, CDR2 FVKESK. The V end was cut by 1 base, the J end by 12 bases, with 19 bases between. Together with reference TRBV14 and TRBJ1-6, the CDR3 gives the full variable domain: EAGVTQFPSHSVIEKGQTVTLRCDPISGHDNLYWYRRVMGKEIKFLLHFVKESKQDESGMPNNRFLAERTGGTYSTLKVQPAELEDSGVYFCASSQVLGGSLKPLHFGNGTRLTVT.

This rearrangement joins TRBV2 to TRBJ2-5, with 14 positions matching TRBD2. V shed 5 bases, J shed 5 bases, and the junction held 16 bases outside the gene matches. The length of the CDR3 is 19 residues. Germline V gene sequence: CDR1 SNHLY, CDR2 FYNNEI. CDR3 protein: CASSRTLGLAGGRKETQYF. The DNA of the CDR3 is TGTGCCAGCAGTCGTACATTAGGACTAGCGGGAGGACGGAAGGAGACCCAGTACTTC. Based on the CDR3 plus reference TRBV2 and TRBJ2-5, the full variable domain is EPEVTQTPSHQVTQMGQEVILRCVPISNHLYFYWYRQILGQKVEFLVSFYNNEISEKSEIFDDQFSVERPDGSNFTLKIRSTKLEDSAMYFCASSRTLGLAGGRKETQYFGPGTRLLVL.

This chain connects TRBV5-1 to TRBJ2-5; 7 bases agree with TRBD2. The CDR3 has 13 residues. J gave up 5 bases and V 6 bases, and 7 bases lay outside the gene matches. Germline loops: CDR1 SGHRS, CDR2 YFSETQ. The CDR3 spells CASTGEGLETQYF. CDR3 DNA: TGCGCCAGCACGGGGGAGGGCCTCGAGACCCAGTACTTC. The whole variable domain, filled in from reference TRBV5-1 and TRBJ2-5, reads KAGVTQTPRYLIKTRGQQVTLSCSPISGHRSVSWYQQTPGQGLQFLFEYFSETQRNKGNFPGRFSGRQFSNSRSEMNVSTLELGDSALYLCASTGEGLETQYFGPGTRLLVL.

This clone was counted only a few times. This chain joins TRBV28 and TRBJ1-4; a possible D gene is TRBD1 (5 bases). CDR1 and CDR2 from the germline V gene are MDHEN and SYDVKM. The CDR3 is 16 amino acids. Trimming cost V 5 bases and J 3 bases, with 16 bases left between them. CDR3 bases: TGTGCCAGCAGTCCCCGTCCAGGGTCGGCTAATGAAAAACTGTTTTTT. Protein: CASSPRPGSANEKLFF.

As to this clone: Mismatch with germline at one junction end may stem from a read error. The gene calls are TRBV30 and TRBJ1-4; the match to TRBD1 covers 8 bases. The CDR3 spans 13 residues. CDR1 and CDR2 from the germline V gene are GTSNPN and SVGIG (reference sequence). CDR3 sequence (DNA): TGTGCCTGGAGTGTACAAGTATGGTCGGGACAGGCCTTT. Encoded protein: CAWSVQVWSGQAF.

The chain links TRBV18 to TRBJ2-7; D is perhaps TRBD1 (6 bases). The V gene's germline CDR1 is KGHSH and CDR2 LQKENI. This CDR3 region has 16 residues. Trimming stripped 1 base from V and 1 base from J, with 14 bases between. CDR3 nucleotides: TGTGCCAGCTCACCACTTGGGGCAGGGGCATCCTACGAGCAGTACTTC. This gives the protein CASSPLGAGASYEQYF. The variable domain in full, with the rest retrieved from reference TRBV18 and TRBJ2-7, is NAGVMQNPRHLVRRRGQEARLRCSPMKGHSHVYWYRQLPEEGLKFMVYLQKENIIDESGMPKERFSAEFPKEGPSILRIQQVVRGDSAAYFCASSPLGAGASYEQYFGPGTRLTVT.

This chain joins TRBV11-2 and TRBJ2-7, with D perhaps matching TRBD1 (7 bases). Trimming shortened V by 5 bases and J by 2 bases, and 16 bases separated the two germline ends. Looked up from germline, CDR1 is SGHAT and CDR2 is FQNNGV. CDR3 length: 15 residues. CDR3 protein: CASSLRGTPTYEQYF. In DNA form, the CDR3 reads TGTGCCAGCAGCCTCAGGGGGACTCCGACCTACGAGCAGTACTTC.

This clone was observed a single time. This chain connects TRBV5-6 to TRBJ2-5; D might be TRBD2 (7 bases). CDR1 SGHDT and CDR2 YYEEEE come from the germline V gene. The CDR3 consists of 16 residues. Trimming removed 4 bases at V and 1 base at J, with 17 bases between. CDR3 region: CASSLGPGGPQETQYF. For the CDR3, the DNA is TGTGCCAGCAGCCTTGGACCGGGGGGCCCCCAAGAGACCCAGTACTTC.

V is TRBV7-2 and J is TRBJ2-5, with 9 bases identical to TRBD2. The germline V gene encodes CDR1 SGHTA and CDR2 FQGNSA. This CDR3 comprises 15 residues. Trimming took 5 bases from V and 1 from J; bases not matched to a gene: 5. The CDR3 coding sequence is TGTGCCAGCAGCCCGGTAGCGGGGGCCCAAGAGACCCAGTACTTC. This translates into CASSPVAGAQETQYF. Supplemented by reference TRBV7-2 and TRBJ2-5, the full variable domain reads GAGVSQSPSNKVTEKGKDVELRCDPISGHTALYWYRQSLGQGLEFLIYFQGNSAPDKSGLPSDRFSAERTGGSVSTLTIQRTQQEDSAVYLCASSPVAGAQETQYFGPGTRLLVL.

The CDR3 region has the DNA TGTGCCAGCAGTTACTCGGTGACAGGTTCGGAGACCCAGTACTTC. This encodes CASSYSVTGSETQYF. V usage is TRBV6-5 and J usage is TRBJ2-5; perhaps TRBD1 as D (6 bases). Per the germline V gene, CDR1 is MNHEY and CDR2 is SVGAGI. The length of the CDR3 is 15 residues. The V end was cut by 0 bases, the J end by 5 bases, with 13 bases between.

CDR3 DNA: TGTGCCAGCAGCTACACAGGGGACACTGAAGCTTTCTTT. The encoded protein is CASSYTGDTEAFF. The chain uses TRBV7-9 and TRBJ1-1; 7 bases are shared with TRBD1. Germline CDR1 is SEHNR and CDR2 is FQNEAQ (reference sequence). The CDR3 spans 13 residues. The J segment lost 3 bases and the V segment lost 4 bases, leaving 2 bases of the junction unmatched. The variable domain in full, with the rest retrieved from reference TRBV7-9 and TRBJ1-1, is DTGVSQNPRHKITKRGQNVTFRCDPISEHNRLYWYRQTLGQGPEFLTYFQNEAQLEKSRLLSDRFSAERPKGSFSTLEIQRTEQGDSAMYLCASSYTGDTEAFFGQGTRLTVV.

The V and J genes are TRBV18 and TRBJ2-7, with 10 bases fitting TRBD1. Trimming removed 6 bases from V and 1 base from J; junction bases left unmatched: 15. This CDR3 has 18 residues. CDR1 KGHSH and CDR2 LQKENI come from the germline V gene. The CDR3 sequence: CASSPSRDRGLLSYEQYF. For the CDR3, the DNA is TGTGCCAGCTCCCCCTCGCGGGACAGGGGTTTATTGTCCTACGAGCAGTACTTC. The whole variable domain, remainder taken from reference TRBV18 and TRBJ2-7, is NAGVMQNPRHLVRRRGQEARLRCSPMKGHSHVYWYRQLPEEGLKFMVYLQKENIIDESGMPKERFSAEFPKEGPSILRIQQVVRGDSAAYFCASSPSRDRGLLSYEQYFGPGTRLTVT.

CDR3 in amino acids: CASSLGGSGNTIYF. DNA for the CDR3: TGTGCCAGCAGCCTCGGGGGGAGCGGAAACACCATATATTTT. V and J are TRBV5-6 and TRBJ1-3; D is perhaps TRBD1 (5 bases). CDR3 length: 14 residues. CDR1 is SGHDT, CDR2 YYEEEE, per germline. The V end lost 4 bases, the J end lost 4 bases, and 12 bases lay between the germline ends.

The chain is built from TRBV27 and TRBJ2-1; the match to TRBD2 covers 8 bases. The CDR3 totals 14 residues. Germline-derived CDR1 and CDR2 are MNHEY and SMNVEV (reference sequence). The junction had 4 bases not matched to a gene; V was cut back by 4 bases and J by 5 bases. The CDR3: CASSSSGPDNEQFF. As DNA, the CDR3 is TGTGCCAGCAGTTCTAGCGGGCCTGACAATGAGCAGTTCTTC.

The gene calls are TRBV28 and TRBJ2-7; 12 bases are a match to TRBD2. Germline-derived CDR1 and CDR2 are MDHEN and SYDVKM. There are 19 residues in the CDR3. The J segment lost 0 bases and the V segment lost 2 bases, leaving 11 bases of the junction unmatched. The CDR3 protein is CASSLVRTSGKERSYEQYF. The DNA for the CDR3 is TGTGCCAGCAGTTTAGTCCGGACTAGCGGGAAGGAACGCTCCTACGAGCAGTACTTC.

This clone has just a few counts. J is TRBJ1-2 and V is TRBV7-2, with D maybe TRBD1 (6 bases). CDR1 is SGHTA and CDR2 is FQGNSA in the germline V gene. V lost 1 base and J 8 bases, leaving 17 bases between the germline ends. The CDR3 runs 15 residues. DNA for the CDR3: TGTGCCAGCAGCTTAGACCCGACAGGCTTCCGCGGCTACACCTTC. This translates into CASSLDPTGFRGYTF.

V gene TRBV7-9 combines with J gene TRBJ1-2; D might be TRBD1 (6 bases). The V end lost 5 bases, the J end lost 0 bases, and 16 bases lay between the germline ends. This CDR3 contains 16 residues. Germline CDR1 and CDR2: SEHNR and FQNEAQ (reference sequence). CDR3: CASSRGGSQANYGYTF. In DNA form, the CDR3 reads TGTGCCAGCAGCCGGGGGGGCAGTCAAGCTAACTATGGCTACACCTTC.

V gene TRBV7-8 combines with J gene TRBJ1-2; D remains ambiguous. The V end lost 7 bases, the J end lost 0 bases, and 12 bases lay between the germline ends. Germline CDR1 reads SGHVS; CDR2 reads FQNEAQ. The CDR3 is 14 amino acids. CDR3 protein: CASTLGGPNYGYTF. DNA of the CDR3: TGTGCCAGCACCCTGGGAGGGCCTAACTATGGCTACACCTTC.

Comment on this clone: One end of the junction fails to match germline, which may point to a read error. This chain uses TRBV7-7 with TRBJ2-7; 8 bases are a match to TRBD2. Per germline, CDR1 SSHAT and CDR2 FNYEAQ (reference sequence). This CDR3 is built from 14 residues. The CDR3 DNA sequence: TGTGCTAGCAGCTTAGCAGCGGGGGCCAAAGAGCAGTACTTC. It codes for CASSLAAGAKEQYF.

The chain employs TRBV5-1 and TRBJ1-2; TRBD1 is a possible D gene (6 bases). CDR1 is SGHRS and CDR2 is YFSETQ in the germline V gene. With 4 bases removed from V and 2 bases from J, the gap between germline ends came to 9 bases. The CDR3 covers 13 residues. CDR3 DNA sequence: TGCGCCAGCAGCCCAGGGACAAACTATGGCTACACCTTC. This translates into CASSPGTNYGYTF.

This clone showed up just once. V is TRBV7-4 and J is TRBJ2-5, with 8 bases lining up with TRBD2. V shed 4 bases and J 0 bases; nucleotides not matched to a gene: 1. The CDR3 runs to 14 residues. Germline values: CDR1 SGHVT, CDR2 SQSDAQ. DNA for the CDR3: TGTGCCAGCAGCTGGCGGGGGGACCAAGAGACCCAGTACTTC. It yields the protein CASSWRGDQETQYF.

CDR3 coding DNA: TGTGCCAGCAGTGTTCTGTTGTTTGAGAGTGAAGCTTTCTTT. Protein sequence: CASSVLLFESEAFF. The V call is TRBV25-1, the J call TRBJ1-1; unclear D gene. Germline CDR1 MGHDK, CDR2 SYGVNS. The CDR3 is 14 residues long. V lost 4 bases to trimming and J lost 7 bases, with 16 bases between them. Looking up the rest from reference TRBV25-1 and TRBJ1-1 gives the full variable domain: EADIYQTPRYLVIGTGKKITLECSQTMGHDKMYWYQQDPGMELHLIHYSYGVNSTEKGDLSSESTVSRIRTEHFPLTLESARPSHTSQYLCASSVLLFESEAFFGQGTRLTVV.

The chain carries TRBV18 and TRBJ1-2, with 9 bases aligning to TRBD1. The junction had 4 bases not matched to a gene; V was cut back by 3 bases and J by 8 bases. Germline V lookup: CDR1 KGHSH, CDR2 LQKENI. CDR3 size: 13 residues. CDR3 in DNA: TGTGCCAGCTCACCTGACAGGGGGAAGGGCTACACCTTC. Translating gives CASSPDRGKGYTF.